This TCR beta chain was recovered during a study of beta chain features in type 1 diabetes. Overall study context: On cell yields, gender and age, patients and healthy donors were similar.

Isolated RNA was reverse transcribed in full, so expressed TCRB transcripts were sequenced. Clones were read by immunoSEQ multiplex PCR, and TCRdb kept only the in-frame ones, dropping some. The sample has around 56,000 clones, 52% seen once. Sampling consisted of one heparinised blood draw per donor, averaging around 120 mL. Points from the study as a whole: Among type 1 diabetes patients, VDJ junctions had fewer insertions and more deletions. People with Type 1 diabetes carried modestly yet significantly shorter TCRB CDR3s in all four CD4+ subsets.

With respect to this clone: Its antigen is still unknown.

V gave up 3 bases and J gave up 6 bases, with 21 bases separating them. The CDR3 is 16 amino acids. Germline V gene lookup returns CDR1 SGHTA and CDR2 FQGTGA. The genes are TRBV7-3 and TRBJ2-7, with D possibly TRBD1 on 6 matching bases. Material for sequencing was Tregs from blood. This clonotype was sampled from a woman aged 40 to 50 with type 1 diabetes. The CDR3 loop is CASSFSAGAGAGEQYF. In nucleotides, the CDR3 is TGTGCCAGCAGCTTTTCGGCCGGGGCAGGGGCCGGCGAGCAGTACTTC.